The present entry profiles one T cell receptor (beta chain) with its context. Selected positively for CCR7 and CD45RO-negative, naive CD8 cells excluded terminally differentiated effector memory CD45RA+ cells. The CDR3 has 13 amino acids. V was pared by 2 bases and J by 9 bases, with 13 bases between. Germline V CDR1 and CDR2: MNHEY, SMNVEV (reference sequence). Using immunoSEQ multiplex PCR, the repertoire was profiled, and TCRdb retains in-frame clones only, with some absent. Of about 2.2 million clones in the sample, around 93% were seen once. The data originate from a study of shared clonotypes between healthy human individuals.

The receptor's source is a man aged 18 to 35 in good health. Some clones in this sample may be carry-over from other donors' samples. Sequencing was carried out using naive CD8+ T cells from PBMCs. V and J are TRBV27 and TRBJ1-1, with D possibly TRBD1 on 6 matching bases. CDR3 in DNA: TGTGCCAGCAGTTTAGGGAACAGGGATAAAGCTTTCTTT. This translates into CASSLGNRDKAFF.